Below, 4 T cell receptor beta chains from the same sample are listed, as sequenced in a study of somatic mutations in cytotoxic T cells in rheumatoid arthritis. The data were produced by immunoSEQ multiplex PCR, yet TCRdb's version contains in-frame clones alone and is incomplete. This repertoire shows about 10,000 clones, around four fifths found once; its top ten account for under 9%. Specimen: CD8+ T cells sorted from blood. These receptor sequences come from an adult with rheumatoid arthritis.

This clone has just a few counts. V and J are TRBV9 and TRBJ1-5, with 10 bases identical to TRBD1. This CDR3 region has 14 residues. Germline V gives CDR1 SGDLS, CDR2 YYNGEE. V trimming: 4 bases; J trimming: 5 bases; junction bases outside the gene matches: 3. This chain's CDR3 is CASSTGTGDQPQHF. The DNA of the CDR3 is TGTGCCAGCAGCACCGGGACAGGGGATCAGCCCCAGCATTTT.

The chain couples TRBV27 to TRBJ1-5; D not certain. The CDR3 is made up of 12 amino acids. Trimming pared 3 bases from V and 6 bases from J, leaving 6 bases between. Germline V CDR1 and CDR2: MNHEY, SMNVEV (reference sequence). CDR3 residues: CASSFHGQPQHF. The CDR3 coding sequence is TGTGCCAGCAGTTTTCATGGTCAGCCCCAGCATTTT.

V and J are TRBV6-1 and TRBJ1-1; D perhaps matches TRBD1 (5 bases). Per the germline V gene, CDR1 is MNHNS and CDR2 is SASEGT. Trimming took 3 bases from V and 1 from J, leaving 12 bases between them. The CDR3 is 15 residues long. The CDR3 nucleotides read TGTGCCAGCAGTGAGGATCTGGGGACGAACACTGAAGCTTTCTTT. Translated, it gives CASSEDLGTNTEAFF.

This chain joins TRBV9 and TRBJ1-1; D perhaps matches TRBD1 (5 bases). CDR1 and CDR2 from the germline V gene are SGDLS and YYNGEE. The CDR3 length is 15 residues. Trimming shortened V by 2 bases and J by 4 bases, and 15 bases separated the two germline ends. CDR3 protein: CASSVSAGHLTEAFF. The DNA for the CDR3 is TGTGCCAGCAGCGTTTCTGCAGGGCATCTCACTGAAGCTTTCTTT.